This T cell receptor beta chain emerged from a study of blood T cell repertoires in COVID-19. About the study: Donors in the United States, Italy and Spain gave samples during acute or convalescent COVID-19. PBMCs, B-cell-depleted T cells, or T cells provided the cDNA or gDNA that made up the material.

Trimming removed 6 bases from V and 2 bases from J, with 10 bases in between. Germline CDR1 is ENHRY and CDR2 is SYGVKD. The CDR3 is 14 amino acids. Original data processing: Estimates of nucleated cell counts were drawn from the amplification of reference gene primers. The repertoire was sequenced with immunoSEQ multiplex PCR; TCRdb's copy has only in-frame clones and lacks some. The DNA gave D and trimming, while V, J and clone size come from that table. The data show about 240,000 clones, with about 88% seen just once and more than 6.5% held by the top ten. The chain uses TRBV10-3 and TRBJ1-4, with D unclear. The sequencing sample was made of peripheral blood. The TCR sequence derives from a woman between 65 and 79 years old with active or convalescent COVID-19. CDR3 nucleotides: TGTGCCATCAGCCCCGGAGGGACTAATGAAAAACTGTTTTTT. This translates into CAISPGGTNEKLFF.